Each of the 29 T cell receptor beta chains below was sequenced from the same sample in a study of identical twins. TCRdb analysed the 5' RACE reads with MiXCR anew, one entry per CDR3 protein. Among around 340,000 distinct CDR3 sequences, roughly an eighth were seen once, and the ten largest hold about 7%. The sample was also reused in another study, on yellow fever vaccine responses in identical twins.

The specimen sequenced was CD8+ T cells sorted from blood. Receptors originate from a woman aged 18-29 years in good health.

The table lists this clonotype with a few counts. The chain links TRBV10-2 to TRBJ1-1, with D possibly matching TRBD1 (5 bases). Germline CDR1 and CDR2: WSHSY and SAAADI. The CDR3 contains 13 residues. The DNA of the CDR3 is TGCGCTTGCCGTGGGGGGACGAACACTGAAGCTTTCTTT. Residues: CACRGGTNTEAFF.

The chain uses TRBV27 and TRBJ2-2, with a possible D match to TRBD1 (5 bases). Germline CDR1 reads MNHEY; CDR2 reads SMNVEV (reference sequence). The CDR3 totals 14 residues. V lost 5 bases and J lost 1, with 8 bases in between. This CDR3 is CASSHGQNTGELFF. The CDR3 DNA follows: TGTGCCAGCAGTCACGGACAGAACACCGGGGAGCTGTTTTTT.

This clonotype was observed many times. The chain combines TRBV29-1 with TRBJ2-3, with 8 bases identical to TRBD1. Germline V CDR1 and CDR2: SQVTM, ANQGSEA. The CDR3 is made up of 12 amino acids. V dropped 6 bases and J dropped 6; count of bases not matched to a gene: 5. As DNA, the CDR3 is TGCAGCGTCGACAGGGGTCCGGATACGCAGTATTTT. Protein sequence: CSVDRGPDTQYF.

The sample holds a few counts of this clonotype. This chain links TRBV19 with TRBJ1-2; 7 bases agree with TRBD1. Germline assignment: CDR1 LNHDA and CDR2 SQIVND (reference sequence). Unmatched junction bases numbered 2, after V lost 6 bases and J lost 4 bases. This CDR3 has 12 amino acids. The CDR3 region is CASRTGFYGYTF. The CDR3 DNA sequence: TGTGCCAGTAGGACAGGGTTCTATGGCTACACCTTC.

This clonotype was picked up a small number of times. The rearrangement joins TRBV15 to TRBJ2-1; D is undetermined. Germline CDR1 is LNHNV and CDR2 is YYDKDF (reference sequence). The CDR3 has 15 residues. V dropped 1 base and J dropped 5 bases, with 12 bases sitting between them. Here the CDR3 DNA reads TGTGCCACCAGCAGAGTGGGCAGAAACGACAATGAGCAGTTCTTC. Its protein product is CATSRVGRNDNEQFF.

This clonotype was observed a few times. This chain connects TRBV6-2 or TRBV6-3 to TRBJ2-5; D is uncertain. V was shortened by 3 bases and J by 1 base, with 18 bases between the two germline ends. This CDR3 has 17 residues. CDR1 and CDR2 from the germline V gene are MNHEY and SVGEGT. CDR3 coding DNA: TGTGCCAGCAGTTATTGGGCAGGACCAGAAACCCAAGAGACCCAGTACTTC. This codes for CASSYWAGPETQETQYF.

This clonotype was seen a handful of times. CDR3 nucleotides: TGTGCCAGCAGTGACCGGACCCATACGGGTGAGCAGTTCTTC. This encodes CASSDRTHTGEQFF. The rearrangement links TRBV6-4 to TRBJ2-1; D gene ambiguous. The CDR3 runs 14 residues. V was cut by 2 bases and J by 9 bases, with 14 bases left in between. Germline V gene data show CDR1 as MRHNA and CDR2 as SNTAGT.

The rearrangement joins TRBV10-2 to TRBJ1-1; D gene unclear. Germline V gives CDR1 WSHSY, CDR2 SAAADI. The CDR3 is 15 amino acids. The germline V and J ends were trimmed by 5 bases and 6 bases, with 19 bases remaining between them. DNA for the CDR3: TGCGCCAGCAGTACTAACTTGCGGGAGAGGTCTGAAGCTTTCTTT. Protein sequence: CASSTNLRERSEAFF.

This clonotype has only a few counts. The rearrangement joins TRBV4-1 to TRBJ2-2; D unresolved. Trimming stripped 8 bases from V and 10 bases from J, with 14 bases between. Per germline, CDR1 MGHRA and CDR2 YSYEKL. The CDR3 extends over 12 amino acids. CDR3 nucleotide sequence: TGCGCCAGCGCCCCAAGCAGTTTGGAGCTGTTTTTT. Amino acid sequence: CASAPSSLELFF.

This clonotype came up many times. This chain connects TRBV6-1 to TRBJ2-1, with 12 bases identical to TRBD2. The trim removed 6 bases at V and 8 bases at J, leaving 5 bases unmatched. CDR1 is MNHNS and CDR2 is SASEGT in the germline V gene. CDR3 size: 14 residues. CDR3 nucleotides: TGTGCCAGCAGCTCGCTAGCGGGAGGGTATGAGCAGTTCTTC. Its protein is CASSSLAGGYEQFF.

V gene TRBV12-3 or TRBV12-4 combines with J gene TRBJ1-1; D not certain. The CDR3 is 14 residues long. Trimming pared 3 bases from V and 0 bases from J, leaving 8 bases between. For the CDR3, the DNA is TGTGCCAGCAGTTTCAACTACATGAACACTGAAGCTTTCTTT. Protein product: CASSFNYMNTEAFF.

The rearrangement links TRBV7-9 to TRBJ2-5; D might be TRBD2 (5 bases). The CDR3 extends over 13 amino acids. V shed 5 bases and J shed 5 bases, with 12 bases lying between them. Per the germline V gene, CDR1 is SEHNR and CDR2 is FQNEAQ (reference sequence). The CDR3 nucleotides read TGTGCCAGCAGCCCCCTCTCGGGGGAGACCCAGTACTTC. It yields the protein CASSPLSGETQYF.

The chain recombines TRBV11-3 with TRBJ2-3, with a weak D call TRBD1 (6 bases). Trimming removed 4 bases from V and 6 bases from J, with 11 bases in between. Per the germline V gene, CDR1 is SGHNT and CDR2 is YENEEA. This CDR3 comprises 13 residues. As DNA, the CDR3 is TGTGCCAGCAGCTCGGGACACGGCGATACGCAGTATTTT. Encoded protein: CASSSGHGDTQYF.

In this sample, this clonotype turned up a few times. This chain uses TRBV4-1 with TRBJ2-1, with D maybe TRBD2 (5 bases). The CDR3 is 16 residues long. V lost 4 bases and J 2 bases, leaving 15 bases between the germline ends. Germline V gives CDR1 MGHRA, CDR2 YSYEKL. The CDR3 nucleotides read TGCGCCAGCAGCCGCCCCGGGGAACCAGCCTACAATGAGCAGTTCTTC. Residues: CASSRPGEPAYNEQFF.

The chain links TRBV15 to TRBJ2-2, with D unclear. This CDR3 has 15 amino acids. Between the trimmed V and J ends, which lost 4 bases and 2 bases, there was a span of 11 bases. The germline CDR1 and CDR2 sequences are LNHNV and YYDKDF (reference sequence). CDR3 sequence: CATSTRRENTGELFF. DNA of the CDR3: TGTGCCACCAGCACAAGGAGAGAAAACACCGGGGAGCTGTTTTTT.

The V gene is TRBV7-9, the J gene TRBJ2-1, with a weak D call TRBD1 (6 bases). In germline, CDR1 is SEHNR, CDR2 FQNEAQ (reference sequence). Trimming took 8 bases from V and 4 from J, leaving 12 bases between them. The CDR3 has 13 amino acids. The CDR3 protein is CASLGQKYNEQFF. The CDR3 bases are TGTGCCAGCCTCGGACAGAAATACAATGAGCAGTTCTTC.

CDR3 protein: CASRAGTSGITDTQYF. DNA for the CDR3: TGTGCCAGCAGGGCCGGGACTAGCGGGATCACAGATACGCAGTATTTT. The chain links TRBV9 to TRBJ2-3; 13 positions agree with TRBD2. CDR1 is SGDLS and CDR2 is YYNGEE in the germline V gene. V shed 5 bases and J 2 bases; nucleotides not matched to a gene: 5. This CDR3 is built from 16 residues.

V gene TRBV18 combines with J gene TRBJ2-1, with 10 bases aligning to TRBD2. Germline V gene data show CDR1 as KGHSH and CDR2 as LQKENI. The V and J ends lost 0 bases and 7 bases, in that order; junction bases with no gene match: 9. The CDR3 sequence is 17 residues long. CDR3 sequence reads: CASSPPPAGGPGNEQFF. In nucleotides, the CDR3 is TGTGCCAGCTCACCACCCCCAGCGGGGGGGCCTGGGAATGAGCAGTTCTTC.

This clonotype has just a few counts. The chain couples TRBV20-1 to TRBJ2-4; D gene ambiguous. CDR3 length: 13 residues. Germline V gene sequence: CDR1 DFQATT, CDR2 SNEGSKA (reference sequence). Trimming shortened V by 3 bases and J by 0 bases, and 6 bases separated the two germline ends. The CDR3 sequence is CSASQEAKNIQYF. DNA of the CDR3: TGCAGTGCTAGCCAGGAAGCCAAAAACATTCAGTACTTC.

This clonotype was counted ten times or more. The rearrangement links TRBV29-1 to TRBJ2-3, with 11 positions matching TRBD2. CDR3 length: 12 amino acids. V gave up 7 bases and J gave up 5 bases; unmatched junction bases: 2. The germline V gene encodes CDR1 SQVTM and CDR2 ANQGSEA. The CDR3 bases are TGCAGCGGTCTAGCGGGAGGAGATACGCAGTATTTT. Protein sequence: CSGLAGGDTQYF.

In its sample, this clonotype was seen a few times. Germline and junction disagree at one end, which may indicate a read error. CDR3 nucleotides: TGCGCCAGCAGTGAGGGGCCGGGGACTAGCGGCATTTTC. As protein: CASSEGPGTSGIF. This chain links TRBV10-2 with TRBJ2-1; 11 bases match TRBD2. Germline V lookup: CDR1 WSHSY, CDR2 SAAADI. The CDR3 is made up of 13 amino acids.

This clonotype was observed a handful of times. This chain links TRBV7-9 with TRBJ1-2; 9 nucleotides line up with TRBD1. The CDR3 is made up of 14 amino acids. CDR1 and CDR2 (germline): SEHNR, FQNEAQ (reference sequence). V lost 5 bases and J lost 5; bases outside the gene matches: 6. The CDR3 DNA reads TGTGCCAGCAGCCCTGTCGGGACAGGGTATGGCTACACCTTC. As protein: CASSPVGTGYGYTF.

This clonotype was recorded a few times. The rearrangement joins TRBV4-1 to TRBJ2-1, with D perhaps given as TRBD1 or TRBD2 (5 bases each). V was pared by 0 bases and J by 9 bases, with 15 bases between. The germline V gene encodes CDR1 MGHRA and CDR2 YSYEKL. The CDR3 is 15 residues long. CDR3 DNA: TGCGCCAGCAGCCAAGACACAGAGGGAAGGGGTGAGCAGTTCTTC. Protein: CASSQDTEGRGEQFF.

This rearrangement joins TRBV6-5 to TRBJ2-2; 11 positions agree with TRBD2. The CDR3 runs 15 residues. Trimming cost V 2 bases and J 4 bases; bases outside gene matches: 0. The germline CDR1 and CDR2 sequences are MNHEY and SVGAGI. The CDR3 nucleotides are TGTGCCAGCAGTTACGGACTAGCGGGCACCGGGGAGCTGTTTTTT. Protein sequence: CASSYGLAGTGELFF.

The CDR3 region is CASSSGPEHGTSTDTQYF. The DNA of the CDR3 is TGTGCCAGCAGCTCAGGCCCCGAACATGGGACTAGCACAGATACGCAGTATTTT. The V call is TRBV28, the J call TRBJ2-3, with TRBD2 as a possible D gene (6 bases). V was cut by 6 bases and J by 0 bases, with 22 bases left in between. Germline V gives CDR1 MDHEN, CDR2 SYDVKM. This CDR3 has 18 amino acids.

The chain carries TRBV12-2 and TRBJ2-2. TRBV12-2 is designated a pseudogene. The CDR3 is made up of 14 amino acids. The DNA of the CDR3 is TGTGCAAGTCGTGGGGTCTCGAACACCGGGGAGCTGTTTTTT. Translating gives CASRGVSNTGELFF.

In this sample, this clonotype turned up many times. This rearrangement joins TRBV12-3 or TRBV12-4 to TRBJ2-1, with 7 bases identical to TRBD2. Unmatched junction bases numbered 4, after V lost 7 bases and J lost 4 bases. This CDR3 is built from 13 residues. The CDR3 nucleotides are TGTGCCAGCAAGTGGGGGGGTTACAATGAGCAGTTCTTC. Amino acid sequence: CASKWGGYNEQFF.

This clonotype has ten or more counts. The CDR3 DNA follows: TGTGCCAGCAGTATTCATAACACTGAAGCTTTCTTT. Protein: CASSIHNTEAFF. The chain employs TRBV7-9 and TRBJ1-1; D is ambiguous. Trimming shortened V by 6 bases and J by 2 bases, and 7 bases separated the two germline ends. Per germline, CDR1 SEHNR and CDR2 FQNEAQ (reference sequence). CDR3 length: 12 amino acids. The whole variable domain, remainder taken from reference TRBV7-9 and TRBJ1-1, is DTGVSQNPRHKITKRGQNVTFRCDPISEHNRLYWYRQTLGQGPEFLTYFQNEAQLEKSRLLSDRFSAERPKGSFSTLEIQRTEQGDSAMYLCASSIHNTEAFFGQGTRLTVV.

Written as DNA, the CDR3 is TGTGCCAGCAGTTTTTTCCCCGGACTAGCGGGAGATTATGAGCAGTTCTTC. Amino acid sequence: CASSFFPGLAGDYEQFF. This chain joins TRBV12-3 or TRBV12-4 and TRBJ2-1; the match to TRBD2 covers 13 bases. The CDR3 sequence is 17 residues long. V shed 3 bases and J 8 bases; nucleotides not matched to a gene: 10.